Sequencing of this T cell receptor beta chain was carried out in a study of blood T cell repertoires in COVID-19. Across the study: Sample material is recorded as cDNA or gDNA derived from T cells, B-cell-depleted T cells, or PBMCs.

Authors' analysis steps: Estimated nucleated cell counts came from reference gene primer amplification. Sequencing was performed with immunoSEQ multiplex PCR; in TCRdb, only in-frame clones are kept and a portion is missing. V and J calls and clone size are as listed in that table; D and trimming were resolved from the DNA. Of under 200,000 clones listed, more than 75% are singletons. CDR1 is SGHVS, CDR2 FQNEAQ, per germline. The length of the CDR3 is 15 residues. V was pared by 5 bases and J by 2 bases, with 4 bases of the junction left unmatched. Sequences were obtained from peripheral blood. This receptor was taken from a woman aged 70 to 79 with COVID-19, enrolled during active disease. The chain employs TRBV7-8 and TRBJ1-5, with TRBD1 identical over 9 bases. The DNA for the CDR3 is TGTGCCAGCAGCGGGACAGGGTCGGGCAATCAGCCCCAGCATTTT. Protein: CASSGTGSGNQPQHF.